One sample yielded the 6 T cell receptor beta chains listed below, sequenced in a study of shared clonotypes between healthy human individuals. Method: immunoSEQ multiplex PCR; TCRdb's copy keeps in-frame clones and lacks some. The table records 450,000 to 650,000 clones, roughly four fifths of them present only once. The specimen was PBMCs. Receptor source: a middle-aged woman in good health. Some clones in this sample may be carry-over from other donors' samples.

CDR3: CASGPRPTTNEKLFF. As DNA, the CDR3 is TGTGCCAGCGGCCCGAGACCAACAACTAATGAAAAACTGTTTTTT. The V call is TRBV6-5, the J call TRBJ1-4; no reliable D call. CDR3 size: 15 residues. Trimming pared 8 bases from V and 0 bases from J, leaving 13 bases between. CDR1 is MNHEY and CDR2 is SVGAGI in the germline V gene.

V usage is TRBV7-9 and J usage is TRBJ2-5; possibly TRBD1 for D (6 bases). V was pared by 2 bases and J by 5 bases, with 15 bases between. Germline loops: CDR1 SEHNR, CDR2 FQNEAQ (reference sequence). The CDR3 totals 15 residues. The CDR3 here is CASSLLTGRPETQYF. The CDR3 DNA reads TGTGCCAGCAGCTTACTTACAGGGCGTCCGGAGACCCAGTACTTC.

The chain links TRBV7-9 to TRBJ2-5; the match to TRBD1 covers 8 bases. V gave up 1 base and J gave up 5 bases; unmatched junction bases: 9. The germline V gene has CDR1 SEHNR and CDR2 FQNEAQ (reference sequence). The CDR3 loop spans 16 amino acids. The CDR3 protein is CASSLVGRGPRETQYF. The CDR3 nucleotides are TGTGCCAGCAGCTTAGTCGGCAGGGGGCCTCGGGAGACCCAGTACTTC.

J is TRBJ2-7 and V is TRBV14; 7 nucleotides agree with TRBD2. V gave up 1 base and J gave up 3 bases; unmatched junction bases: 12. Germline V gene data show CDR1 as SGHDN and CDR2 as FVKESK. CDR3 length: 17 residues. The CDR3 here is CASSQASPAGVFYEQYF. CDR3 DNA sequence: TGTGCCAGCAGCCAAGCCTCCCCGGCGGGAGTGTTCTACGAGCAGTACTTC. The full variable domain, completed using reference TRBV14 and TRBJ2-7, is EAGVTQFPSHSVIEKGQTVTLRCDPISGHDNLYWYRRVMGKEIKFLLHFVKESKQDESGMPNNRFLAERTGGTYSTLKVQPAELEDSGVYFCASSQASPAGVFYEQYFGPGTRLTVT.

The chain carries TRBV6-5 and TRBJ2-5, with D possibly TRBD2 on 7 matching bases. V lost 8 bases, J lost 2 bases, and 9 bases lay in between. Germline CDR1 MNHEY, CDR2 SVGAGI. The CDR3 sequence is 12 residues long. This chain's CDR3 is CASRGAQETQYF. The CDR3 nucleotides are TGTGCCAGCCGGGGGGCTCAAGAGACCCAGTACTTC.

The chain links TRBV19 to TRBJ2-1, with 7 nucleotides matching TRBD1. V lost 5 bases and J lost 4; bases outside the gene matches: 2. This CDR3 contains 13 residues. CDR1 is LNHDA, CDR2 SQIVND, per germline (reference sequence). The CDR3 region has the DNA TGTGCCAGTAGTTCGACAGGGTACAATGAGCAGTTCTTC. This codes for CASSSTGYNEQFF.